This entry features one T cell receptor beta chain sequence. In the authors' methods: Quantification of nucleated cells was approximated via reference gene primer amplification. Sequencing was performed with immunoSEQ multiplex PCR; in TCRdb, only in-frame clones are kept and a portion is missing. V, J and clone size are those of that table, while D and trimming were read from the DNA. The sample contains approximately 300,000 clones, about 87% of which appear only once. CDR1 and CDR2 (germline): SNHLY, FYNNEI. V trimming: 6 bases; J trimming: 4 bases; junction bases outside the gene matches: 5. This CDR3 has 14 amino acids. These data belong to a study of blood T cell repertoires in COVID-19. Across the whole study: The samples span acute and convalescent COVID-19 from the United States, Italy and Spain.

This chain joins TRBV2 and TRBJ1-4; 7 nucleotides line up with TRBD1. The clonotype comes from a woman in her thirties or forties with acute or convalescent COVID-19. The sample taken for sequencing was peripheral blood. The CDR3 region is CASRETGLNEKLFF. For the CDR3, the DNA is TGTGCCAGCAGAGAGACAGGGCTTAATGAAAAACTGTTTTTT.